The 6 T cell receptor beta chains given below trace back to one sample, sequenced in a study of blood T cell repertoires in COVID-19. Produced via immunoSEQ multiplex PCR; TCRdb's table is partial and in-frame only. The table lists 200,000 to 250,000 clones, around 80% of them singletons, with roughly 7.6% in the top ten. The sequenced sample consisted of peripheral blood. The receptors originated from a woman older than 75 with COVID-19, enrolled during active disease.

This clone was found a few times. J is TRBJ2-3 and V is TRBV7-9, with D hard to call. The CDR3 extends over 18 amino acids. Trimming removed 4 bases at V and 1 base at J, with 21 bases between. Germline V CDR1 and CDR2: SEHNR, FQNEAQ (reference sequence). CDR3 region: CASSSSVRSSWGTDTQYF. CDR3 bases: TGTGCCAGCAGCTCGTCCGTTCGGAGCTCGTGGGGCACAGATACGCAGTATTTT.

This chain joins TRBV28 and TRBJ2-5; TRBD1 matches 11 bases. The germline CDR1 and CDR2 sequences are MDHEN and SYDVKM. V shed 4 bases and J 6 bases; nucleotides not matched to a gene: 19. The CDR3 has 19 amino acids. CDR3 DNA sequence: TGTGCCAGCAGTTCACGTGGGCTGATTGTGGGGACAGGGGGAAAGACCCAGTACTTC. It is translated as CASSSRGLIVGTGGKTQYF.

This sequence joins TRBV6-5 and TRBJ1-5, with 10 bases identical to TRBD1. Trimming took 7 bases from V and 6 from J; bases not matched to a gene: 9. Germline CDR1 reads MNHEY; CDR2 reads SVGAGI. The CDR3 sequence is 15 residues long. The DNA for the CDR3 is TGTGCCAGCAAACCTTCGGGACAGGGGATTCAGCCCCAGCATTTT. Amino acids: CASKPSGQGIQPQHF.

The genes are TRBV5-1 and TRBJ2-7, with TRBD2 identical over 8 bases. The germline V gene has CDR1 SGHRS and CDR2 YFSETQ. This CDR3 is built from 14 residues. After removal of 2 bases from V and 6 bases from J, the junction contained 7 bases not matched to a gene. CDR3 nucleotides: TGCGCCAGCAGCTTTACCGGGACTAGATCCGAGCAGTACTTC. Translated: CASSFTGTRSEQYF.

In this sample, this clone turned up once. V usage is TRBV19 and J usage is TRBJ1-1; D not certain. CDR1 is LNHDA and CDR2 is SQIVND in the germline V gene (reference sequence). The CDR3 sequence is 15 residues long. Between the trimmed V and J ends, which lost 5 bases and 1 base, there was a span of 14 bases. This CDR3 is CASSVGDLGNTEAFF. In DNA form, the CDR3 reads TGTGCCAGTAGTGTCGGGGATCTGGGGAACACTGAAGCTTTCTTT.

This rearrangement joins TRBV7-2 to TRBJ1-5; D might be TRBD1 (6 bases). V was clipped by 5 bases and J by 6 bases, with 14 bases between them. This CDR3 has 14 amino acids. CDR1 and CDR2 (germline): SGHTA, FQGNSA. The CDR3 DNA reads as TGTGCCAGCAGCAGCCGAAGGGGGGGTCAGCCCCAGCATTTT. Translation gives CASSSRRGGQPQHF.